Listed below are T cell receptor beta chains from one sample, sequenced in a study of blood T cell repertoires in COVID-19. Profiling relied on immunoSEQ multiplex PCR, and the TCRdb table lists in-frame clones only, not all of them. The data contain fewer than 100,000 clones, about four fifths of them singletons. The specimen was peripheral blood. Source of these receptors: a man aged 50-60 years with acute or convalescent COVID-19. CDR3s include the opening cysteine and the closing phenylalanine or tryptophan. The D gene is left open where the match is weak. Clone size is given for some rows only: seen once, a few or many times, or a class if the clone is expanded.

NA once TRBJ1-5 TRBV19 CASSIGYRVDNQPQHF TGTGCCAGTAGTATAGGGTACAGGGTGGACAATCAGCCCCAGCATTTT
NA NA TRBJ2-1 TRBV18 CASSPRTGYNEQFF TGTGCCAGCTCACCACGTACAGGGTACAATGAGCAGTTCTTC
NA NA TRBJ2-1 TRBV20-1 CSASPVLNEQFF TGCAGTGCTAGTCCGGTCTTAAATGAGCAGTTCTTC
TRBD2 NA TRBJ2-7 TRBV12-3/TRBV12-4 CASSSYAGGEQYF TGTGCCAGCAGTTCTTATGCGGGAGGCGAGCAGTACTTC
TRBD1 NA TRBJ1-2 TRBV28 CASSFGKGAYGYTF TGTGCCAGCAGTTTTGGGAAGGGGGCCTATGGCTACACCTTC
TRBD2 few TRBJ2-7 TRBV9 CASSVAVASGSYEQYF TGTGCCAGCAGCGTAGCTGTTGCTAGCGGGTCCTACGAGCAGTACTTC
NA NA TRBJ2-7 TRBV3-1/TRBV3-2 CASSPGHAGYEQYF TGTGCCAGCAGCCCGGGACACGCCGGCTACGAGCAGTACTTC
NA NA TRBJ1-4 TRBV3-1/TRBV3-2 CASSQNDRPNEKLFF TGTGCCAGCAGCCAGAACGACAGGCCTAATGAAAAACTGTTTTTT
NA once TRBJ1-4 TRBV7-2 CASSLSWAGRGEKLFF TGTGCCAGCAGCTTATCCTGGGCGGGGCGTGGGGAAAAACTGTTTTTT
TRBD1 NA TRBJ2-3 TRBV7-2 CASSQSGGSTDTQYF TGTGCCAGCAGTCAATCAGGGGGTAGCACAGATACGCAGTATTTT
TRBD1 few TRBJ1-1 TRBV9 CASSVGGTGDYTEAFF TGTGCCAGCAGCGTAGGGGGGACAGGGGACTACACTGAAGCTTTCTTT
NA NA TRBJ2-7 TRBV4-3 CASSQGRDLTYEQYF TGCGCCAGCAGCCAAGGGCGGGACTTAACCTACGAGCAGTACTTC
NA NA TRBJ1-4 TRBV11-1 CASSGRTTSTNEKLFF TGTGCCAGCAGCGGGAGAACCACTTCAACTAATGAAAAACTGTTTTTT
NA NA TRBJ1-1 TRBV4-1 CASSHQTMNTEAFF TGCGCCAGCAGCCACCAAACTATGAACACTGAAGCTTTCTTT
TRBD1 NA TRBJ2-7 TRBV11-3 CASSLGQGAGEQYF TGTGCCAGCAGCTTAGGACAGGGGGCTGGCGAGCAGTACTTC
NA NA TRBJ1-2 TRBV4-1 CASSQPGGLINYGYTF TGCGCCAGCAGCCAACCTGGGGGACTGATTAACTATGGCTACACCTTC
NA NA TRBJ2-3 TRBV11-3 CASSSTTDTQYF TGTGCCAGCAGCTCGACTACGGATACGCAGTATTTT
TRBD2 NA TRBJ2-5 TRBV27 CASTPGGRGGETQYF TGTGCCAGCACCCCGGGGGGGCGTGGGGGAGAGACCCAGTACTTC
TRBD1 NA TRBJ2-1 TRBV5-1 CASSRASGTGGNEQFF TGCGCCAGCAGCCGAGCATCCGGGACAGGGGGTAATGAGCAGTTCTTC
TRBD2 NA TRBJ2-5 TRBV7-2 CASSPRPTSGSSQETQYF TGTGCCAGCAGCCCGCGCCCCACTAGCGGGAGTTCGCAAGAGACCCAGTACTTC
NA NA TRBJ2-1 TRBV10-2 CASGVYTGRGEQFF TGCGCCAGCGGAGTTTACACAGGGAGGGGTGAGCAGTTCTTC
NA NA TRBJ2-7 TRBV27 CASSPGSYEQYF TGTGCCAGCAGTCCAGGTTCCTACGAGCAGTACTTC
NA NA TRBJ2-5 TRBV28 CASSPLRTERETQYF TGTGCCAGCAGTCCGTTACGGACAGAAAGAGAGACCCAGTACTTC
NA NA TRBJ1-4 TRBV5-1 CASSLVQGNEKLFF TGCGCCAGCAGCTTGGTCCAGGGAAATGAAAAACTGTTTTTT
TRBD1 NA TRBJ1-1 TRBV2 CASSRDRVVNTEAFF TGTGCCAGCAGTAGGGACAGGGTCGTGAACACTGAAGCTTTCTTT
NA NA TRBJ1-1 TRBV2 CASSAGGGGYTEAFF TGTGCCAGCAGTGCGGGAGGGGGAGGATACACTGAAGCTTTCTTT
NA once TRBJ1-2 TRBV15 CATSRASGTTNYGYTF TGTGCCACCAGCAGAGCCTCCGGGACAACTAACTATGGCTACACCTTC
NA once TRBJ2-2 TRBV6-2/TRBV6-3 CASSYGGAPNGELFF TGTGCCAGCAGTTACGGGGGGGCCCCTAACGGGGAGCTGTTTTTT
TRBD1 NA TRBJ2-7 TRBV13 CASSLAGQGKTYEQYF TGTGCCAGCAGCCTTGCTGGACAGGGCAAAACCTACGAGCAGTACTTC
TRBD1 NA TRBJ1-1 TRBV12-5 CASGPGGRLNTEAFF TGTGCTAGTGGTCCAGGGGGGAGGCTGAACACTGAAGCTTTCTTT
NA few TRBJ1-2 TRBV4-3 CASSQDWRSNYGYTF TGCGCCAGCAGCCAAGATTGGAGGTCAAACTATGGCTACACCTTC
NA NA TRBJ2-1 TRBV4-1 CASSQDGPRNEQFF TGCGCCAGCAGCCAAGATGGGCCCAGGAATGAGCAGTTCTTC
TRBD1 NA TRBJ2-5 TRBV7-2 CASSSFAGTGSQETQYF TGTGCCAGCAGCTCCTTTGCCGGGACAGGAAGCCAAGAGACCCAGTACTTC
TRBD1 once TRBJ2-7 TRBV5-6 CASSSDRGSPTYEQYF TGTGCCAGCAGCTCGGACAGGGGATCGCCGACCTACGAGCAGTACTTC
TRBD1 NA TRBJ2-7 TRBV7-8 CASSPSTGGDEQYF TGTGCCAGCAGCCCCTCGACAGGGGGCGACGAGCAGTACTTC
NA NA TRBJ1-5 TRBV28 CASTAGSSHGWPQHF TGTGCCAGCACGGCGGGGTCCTCCCACGGTTGGCCCCAGCATTTT
TRBD2 NA TRBJ2-1 TRBV7-2 CASSLRTSNVDEQFF TGTGCCAGCAGCTTGAGGACTAGCAATGTAGATGAGCAGTTCTTC
NA NA TRBJ1-3 TRBV28 CASNVGVRHSGNTIYF TGTGCCAGCAATGTGGGTGTCAGGCACTCTGGAAACACCATATATTTT
NA once TRBJ2-7 TRBV19 CASSLRFGGPYEQYF TGTGCCAGTAGTCTCCGGTTTGGGGGCCCCTACGAGCAGTACTTC
TRBD1 few TRBJ1-5 TRBV3-1/TRBV3-2 CASSDRVDSNQPQHF TGTGCCAGCAGCGACAGGGTCGATAGCAATCAGCCCCAGCATTTT
NA NA TRBJ1-1 TRBV11-1 CASSLALHNTEAFF TGTGCCAGCAGCTTAGCGTTACATAACACTGAAGCTTTCTTT
NA NA TRBJ1-2 TRBV3-1/TRBV3-2 CASSLRRGWKANYGYTF TGTGCCAGCAGCCTCCGCCGGGGGTGGAAAGCTAACTATGGCTACACCTTC
NA NA TRBJ1-5 TRBV7-8 CASSLGDKGNQPQHF TGTGCCAGCAGCTTAGGTGACAAAGGCAATCAGCCCCAGCATTTT
NA few TRBJ1-2 TRBV5-6 CASSLMPGANDYGYTF TGTGCCAGCAGCTTGATGCCAGGGGCGAACGACTATGGCTACACCTTC